Shown below are 31 T cell receptor beta chains from a single sample sequenced in a study of blood T cells in healthy people across ages. A second PCR, run for roughly 6 to 11 cycles, used a sample-barcoded 5' primer plus a J-beta primer mix. MiXCR, run by TCRdb on the 5' RACE reads, gives a single entry per CDR3 protein. The sample has under 950,000 distinct CDR3 sequences, 20% to 25% seen once. Sequencing input: blood. The origin of the receptors is a man in his sixties or seventies in good health.

The J gene is TRBJ1-5, the V gene TRBV20-1; 8 bases line up with TRBD1. Germline CDR1 and CDR2: DFQATT and SNEGSKA (reference sequence). The CDR3 covers 14 residues. With 5 bases clipped from V and 2 bases from J, the junction kept 5 bases outside the gene matches. CDR3 region: CSARTGWGNQPQHF. The DNA for the CDR3 is TGCAGTGCTCGGACAGGGTGGGGCAATCAGCCCCAGCATTTT.

This chain uses TRBV2 with TRBJ2-7; 9 positions match TRBD1. The ends lost 1 base at V and 3 bases at J; junction bases unmatched: 4. CDR1 is SNHLY and CDR2 is FYNNEI in the germline V gene. The CDR3 runs 15 residues. CDR3 sequence (DNA): TGTGCCAGCAGTGAAGGGGCGACAGGGGGCTACGAGCAGTACTTC. Translation: CASSEGATGGYEQYF.

The chain links TRBV28 to TRBJ2-7; TRBD2 matches at 8 bases. The V segment lost 10 bases and the J segment 1 base; nucleotides outside the gene matches: 6. Per the germline V gene, CDR1 is MDHEN and CDR2 is SYDVKM. The CDR3 extends over 13 amino acids. For the CDR3, the DNA is TGTGCCACCCATCGGGGGGGATCCTACGAGCAGTACTTC. Its protein product is CATHRGGSYEQYF.

The V call is TRBV12-3 or TRBV12-4, the J call TRBJ1-1; 7 nucleotides line up with TRBD1. The CDR3 has 15 residues. With 4 bases clipped from V and 2 bases from J, the junction kept 7 bases outside the gene matches. The CDR3: CASSSLGQPNTEAFF. CDR3 nucleotides: TGTGCCAGCAGTTCCTTGGGACAGCCCAACACTGAAGCTTTCTTT.

The gene calls are TRBV9 and TRBJ1-1; D not certain. Trimming left V 0 bases short and J 6 bases short, with 9 bases between. CDR1 is SGDLS and CDR2 is YYNGEE in the germline V gene. The CDR3 covers 13 residues. The CDR3 coding sequence is TGTGCCAGCAGCGTAGTTACGGGTTCTGAAGCTTTCTTT. It translates to CASSVVTGSEAFF.

The rearrangement links TRBV7-2 to TRBJ1-1, with D possibly TRBD1 on 5 matching bases. V was cut by 4 bases and J by 4 bases, with 22 bases left in between. The CDR3 covers 17 residues. Germline V CDR1 and CDR2: SGHTA, FQGNSA. The CDR3 protein is CASSYTGTRHRGTEAFF. CDR3 nucleotides: TGTGCCAGCAGCTACACCGGGACCCGACACCGGGGCACTGAAGCTTTCTTT.

This chain connects TRBV27 to TRBJ1-1; 7 nucleotides match TRBD1. The CDR3 is 14 residues long. V was clipped by 5 bases and J by 7 bases; unmatched bases: 10. Germline V gives CDR1 MNHEY, CDR2 SMNVEV (reference sequence). The CDR3 DNA reads TGTGCCAGCAGTCCGATTGACAGGGAGGGTGAAGCTTTCTTT. It codes for CASSPIDREGEAFF.

The V gene is TRBV12-3 or TRBV12-4, the J gene TRBJ2-5; no clear D gene. TRBJ2-7 matches the DNA end more closely, so the J call is doubtful. CDR3 length: 14 amino acids. CDR3 in DNA: TGTGCCAGCAGTTTTGGTCACCCAACCTACGAGCAGTACTTC. Protein sequence: CASSFGHPTYEQYF.

The chain couples TRBV15 to TRBJ2-4; D could derive from TRBD1 or TRBD2 (7 bases each). CDR3 length equals 17 residues. With 3 bases removed from V and 1 base from J, the gap between germline ends came to 16 bases. Germline CDR1 and CDR2: LNHNV and YYDKDF (reference sequence). The CDR3 nucleotides read TGTGCCACCAGCAGGGTCAGACAGGGAGGGGCCAAAAACATTCAGTACTTC. Translated: CATSRVRQGGAKNIQYF. The entire variable domain, with the rest obtained from reference TRBV15 and TRBJ2-4, is as follows: DAMVIQNPRYQVTQFGKPVTLSCSQTLNHNVMYWYQQKSSQAPKLLFHYYDKDFNNEADTPDNFQSRRPNTSFCFLDIRSPGLGDTAMYLCATSRVRQGGAKNIQYFGAGTRLSVL.

V usage is TRBV6-1 and J usage is TRBJ2-1, with 7 bases aligning to TRBD1. From germline, CDR1 is MNHNS and CDR2 SASEGT. The CDR3 is 15 residues long. V dropped 8 bases and J dropped 5; count of bases not matched to a gene: 12. CDR3 DNA: TGTGCCAGCGGGGGATCCGGGACAGTCAACAATGAGCAGTTCTTC. Translating gives CASGGSGTVNNEQFF.

In its sample, this clonotype was seen a few times. V is TRBV20-1 and J is TRBJ2-5; D is unresolved. Germline V gives CDR1 DFQATT, CDR2 SNEGSKA (reference sequence). The CDR3 loop spans 13 amino acids. V lost 5 bases to trimming and J lost 5 bases, with 15 bases between them. The CDR3: CSAGKQTLETQYF. CDR3 nucleotide sequence: TGCAGTGCTGGGAAACAGACCTTGGAGACCCAGTACTTC.

This clonotype appeared a few times. This chain links TRBV29-1 with TRBJ1-2; TRBD1 is a possible D gene (6 bases). V was clipped by 1 base and J by 3 bases, with 6 bases between them. This CDR3 spans 12 amino acids. Germline V gene sequence: CDR1 SQVTM, CDR2 ANQGSEA. The CDR3 nucleotides are TGCAGCGTTGAAGGGACAGACTATGGCTACACCTTC. This gives the protein CSVEGTDYGYTF.

The chain is built from TRBV2 and TRBJ1-1, with D possibly being TRBD1 (5 bases). Deletions cut 7 bases from V and 1 base from J, with 13 bases between. Per germline, CDR1 SNHLY and CDR2 FYNNEI. The CDR3 length is 14 residues. CDR3 in amino acids: CASTDRGPNTEAFF. The CDR3 DNA is TGTGCCAGCACCGATCGGGGCCCGAACACTGAAGCTTTCTTT.

This chain connects TRBV9 to TRBJ2-7; either TRBD1 or TRBD2 may fit D (5 bases each). V was shortened by 4 bases and J by 0 bases, with 11 bases between the two germline ends. CDR1 and CDR2 from the germline V gene are SGDLS and YYNGEE. The CDR3 runs to 14 residues. The CDR3 DNA reads TGTGCCAGCAGCCCGGGGCCTTCCTCCTACGAGCAGTACTTC. This translates into CASSPGPSSYEQYF.

The chain employs TRBV7-9 and TRBJ1-1; no firm D call. V gave up 5 bases and J gave up 4 bases, with 8 bases separating them. The germline gives CDR1 SEHNR, CDR2 FQNEAQ (reference sequence). The CDR3 length is 12 residues. The CDR3 bases are TGTGCCAGCAGCCACGAGGGCACTGAAGCTTTCTTT. Protein: CASSHEGTEAFF.

The gene calls are TRBV29-1 and TRBJ2-3; D is possibly TRBD1 or TRBD2 (5 bases each). The CDR3 sequence is 13 residues long. V shed 7 bases and J shed 3 bases, with 14 bases lying between them. Germline assignment: CDR1 SQVTM and CDR2 ANQGSEA. For the CDR3, the DNA is TGCAGCGCCTTGTCGTGGGGGACAGATACGCAGTATTTT. It is translated as CSALSWGTDTQYF.

This clonotype was seen a handful of times. CDR3: CASSLWQATNEKLFF. The CDR3 DNA reads TGTGCCAGCAGCTTATGGCAGGCAACTAATGAAAAACTGTTTTTT. V usage is TRBV7-9 and J usage is TRBJ1-4; no clear D gene. The CDR3 spans 15 residues. Looked up from germline, CDR1 is SEHNR and CDR2 is FQNEAQ (reference sequence). Trimming shortened V by 2 bases and J by 0 bases, and 7 bases separated the two germline ends.

This clonotype was detected only a few times. The chain combines TRBV2 with TRBJ2-3; TRBD1 is a possible D gene (5 bases). The CDR3 has 12 residues. CDR1 and CDR2 (germline): SNHLY, FYNNEI. Trimming took 7 bases from V and 12 from J, leaving 17 bases between them. CDR3 protein: CASKPDSPAQYF. For the CDR3, the DNA is TGTGCCAGCAAACCAGACAGTCCCGCCCAGTATTTT.

The chain links TRBV27 to TRBJ2-3; 8 nucleotides agree with TRBD2. Germline V lookup: CDR1 MNHEY, CDR2 SMNVEV (reference sequence). The CDR3 runs to 14 residues. V shed 3 bases, J shed 6 bases, and the junction held 5 bases outside the gene matches. The CDR3 DNA reads as TGTGCCAGCAGTTTGCAAGCGGGGGTGGATACGCAGTATTTT. This sequence encodes CASSLQAGVDTQYF.

This clonotype appeared a few times. V is TRBV24-1 and J is TRBJ2-3, with D tentatively TRBD1 (6 bases). The V end was cut by 0 bases, the J end by 0 bases, with 9 bases between. The CDR3 is 16 amino acids. Germline V gene data show CDR1 as KGHDR and CDR2 as SFDVKD. CDR3 DNA sequence: TGTGCCACCAGTGATTTGCGCAGGGGCAGCACAGATACGCAGTATTTT. It specifies CATSDLRRGSTDTQYF.

This clonotype came up a few times. The J gene is TRBJ2-2, the V gene TRBV18; 7 bases line up with TRBD2. The CDR3 has 17 amino acids. CDR1 KGHSH and CDR2 LQKENI come from the germline V gene. The junction had 4 bases not matched to a gene; V was cut back by 0 bases and J by 0 bases. The CDR3 region has the DNA TGTGCCAGCTCACCACCCGGGCTAGCGGCGAACACCGGGGAGCTGTTTTTT. It translates to CASSPPGLAANTGELFF.

V is TRBV6-2 or TRBV6-3 and J is TRBJ2-5; TRBD1 matches at 9 bases. Germline values: CDR1 MNHEY, CDR2 SVGEGT. This CDR3 contains 16 residues. V shed 6 bases, J shed 2 bases, and the junction held 10 bases outside the gene matches. In nucleotides, the CDR3 is TGTGCCAGCAGAATCGCGGGACAGGGTCTTCAAGAGACCCAGTACTTC. As protein: CASRIAGQGLQETQYF.

V and J are TRBV5-1 and TRBJ2-3, with D possibly being TRBD2 (5 bases). Trimming cost V 0 bases and J 2 bases, with 13 bases left between them. The CDR3 is 16 amino acids. Germline CDR1 SGHRS, CDR2 YFSETQ. CDR3 loop: CASSLGGQRSTDTQYF. As DNA, the CDR3 is TGCGCCAGCAGCTTGGGGGGTCAGCGGTCCACAGATACGCAGTATTTT.

This clonotype was observed a few times. The gene calls are TRBV12-5 and TRBJ2-5; D is possibly TRBD2 (5 bases). Judging by the DNA end, TRBJ2-7 fits better; the J call may be wrong. Germline lookup yields CDR1 LGHNT and CDR2 FRNRAP. The CDR3 loop spans 13 amino acids. The CDR3 region is CASGLWEYYEQYV. CDR3 in DNA: TGTGCTAGTGGTTTGTGGGAGTACTACGAGCAGTACGTC.

This clonotype was observed a single time. J is TRBJ2-3 and V is TRBV12-3 or TRBV12-4; no clear D gene. CDR3 length: 13 residues. Trimming pared 6 bases from V and 6 bases from J, leaving 13 bases between. The CDR3 loop is CASSAGLWDTQYF. The CDR3 nucleotides are TGTGCCAGCAGCGCCGGGCTGTGGGATACGCAGTATTTT.

V is TRBV11-2 and J is TRBJ2-1, with 9 bases aligning to TRBD2. After removal of 6 bases from V and 4 bases from J, the junction contained 7 bases not matched to a gene. The germline V gene has CDR1 SGHAT and CDR2 FQNNGV. CDR3 size: 15 residues. This CDR3 is CASRPTSGFYNEQFF. Here the CDR3 DNA reads TGTGCCAGCAGACCTACTAGCGGGTTTTACAATGAGCAGTTCTTC.

This clonotype has a handful of counts. V gene TRBV11-2 combines with J gene TRBJ2-3; no clear D. Trimming stripped 1 base from V and 6 bases from J, with 17 bases between. CDR3 length: 16 amino acids. Germline V gene sequence: CDR1 SGHAT, CDR2 FQNNGV. The CDR3 loop reads CASSLGGSKAADTQYF. The CDR3 bases are TGTGCCAGCAGCTTAGGGGGTTCGAAGGCGGCGGATACGCAGTATTTT.

This chain uses TRBV10-3 with TRBJ2-1; 9 bases align to TRBD2. This CDR3 comprises 16 residues. V shed 0 bases, J shed 5 bases, and the junction held 5 bases outside the gene matches. Per germline, CDR1 ENHRY and CDR2 SYGVKD. Here the CDR3 reads CAISESGGGADNEQFF. In nucleotides, the CDR3 is TGTGCCATCAGTGAGTCAGGCGGGGGGGCGGACAATGAGCAGTTCTTC.

V usage is TRBV5-1 and J usage is TRBJ1-5; a possible D gene is TRBD1 (6 bases). Germline V CDR1 and CDR2: SGHRS, YFSETQ. The V gene lost 4 bases and the J gene lost 0 bases, with 17 bases spanning the gap. The CDR3 covers 17 residues. For the CDR3, the DNA is TGCGCCAGCAGCCCCGCTCCTCCGGACAGTAGCAATCAGCCCCAGCATTTT. Its translation is CASSPAPPDSSNQPQHF.

In its sample, this clonotype was seen once. This sequence joins TRBV2 and TRBJ2-1, with 11 bases identical to TRBD2. Germline V gene data show CDR1 as SNHLY and CDR2 as FYNNEI. The V segment lost 2 bases and the J segment 2 bases; nucleotides outside the gene matches: 5. The CDR3 consists of 17 residues. CDR3 nucleotide sequence: TGTGCCAGCAGTGAACCACTAGCGGGAGAACCCTACAATGAGCAGTTCTTC. Protein sequence: CASSEPLAGEPYNEQFF.

The DNA for the CDR3 is TGTGCCAGCAGTTTAGCCCGGGACAGGGTTGGTGGTCAGCCCCAGCATTTT. It yields the protein CASSLARDRVGGQPQHF. The chain is built from TRBV12-3 or TRBV12-4 and TRBJ1-5, with TRBD1 matching 9 bases. With V trimmed by 0 bases and J by 6 bases, 9 bases remained unmatched. The CDR3 runs 17 residues.